The entry below gives a single T cell receptor beta chain sequence along with its context. This CDR3 is built from 13 residues. In germline, CDR1 is SEHNR, CDR2 FQNEAQ (reference sequence). V lost 2 bases and J 1 base, leaving 5 bases between the germline ends. These data are taken from a study of blood T cell repertoires in COVID-19. Original data processing: Using reference gene primer amplification, nucleated cell counts were estimated. Only in-frame clones appear in the TCRdb table, and some are missing; sequencing was by immunoSEQ multiplex PCR. V and J calls and clone size are given by that table; D and trimming were obtained from the DNA. This sample has about 200,000 clones, with around 94% found just once.

The V call is TRBV7-9, the J call TRBJ1-1, with D hard to call. Source material: peripheral blood. The TCR originated in a man in his thirties or forties with COVID-19, enrolled during active disease. CDR3 nucleotide sequence: TGTGCCAGCAGCTTATCCGGGAACACTGAAGCTTTCTTT. Its translation is CASSLSGNTEAFF.